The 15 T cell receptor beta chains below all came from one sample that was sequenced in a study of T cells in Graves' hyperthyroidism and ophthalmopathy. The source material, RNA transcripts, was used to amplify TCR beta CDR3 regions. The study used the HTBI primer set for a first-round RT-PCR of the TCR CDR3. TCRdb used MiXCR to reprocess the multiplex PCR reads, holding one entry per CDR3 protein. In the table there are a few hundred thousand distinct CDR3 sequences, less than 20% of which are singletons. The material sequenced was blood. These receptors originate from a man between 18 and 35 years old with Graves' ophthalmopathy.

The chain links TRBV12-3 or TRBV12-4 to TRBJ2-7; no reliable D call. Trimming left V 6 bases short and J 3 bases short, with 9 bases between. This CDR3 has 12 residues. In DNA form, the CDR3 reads TGTGCCAGCAGCCGCCCAGACTACGAGCAGTACTTC. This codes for CASSRPDYEQYF.

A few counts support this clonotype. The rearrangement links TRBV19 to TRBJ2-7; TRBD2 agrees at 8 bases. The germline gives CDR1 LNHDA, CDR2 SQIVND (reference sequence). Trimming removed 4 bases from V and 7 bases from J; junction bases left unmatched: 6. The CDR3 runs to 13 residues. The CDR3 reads CASSTGGAREQYF. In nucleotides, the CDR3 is TGTGCCAGTAGTACCGGGGGGGCTCGGGAGCAGTACTTC.

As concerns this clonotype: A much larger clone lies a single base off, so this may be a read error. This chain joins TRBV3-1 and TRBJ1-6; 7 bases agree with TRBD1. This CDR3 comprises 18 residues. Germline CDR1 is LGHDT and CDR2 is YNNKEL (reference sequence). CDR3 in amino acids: CASSHNPPDRADYSPPHF. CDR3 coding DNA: TGTGCCAGCAGCCACAACCCTCCTGACAGGGCGGACTATTCACCCCCCCACTTT.

Here the CDR3 DNA reads TGTGCCAGCGGTGCCCTTGAGGGGAGTGCCCATGGCTACACCTTC. It specifies CASGALEGSAHGYTF. The V gene is TRBV9, the J gene TRBJ1-2; tentative D call: TRBD1 (5 bases). This CDR3 has 15 amino acids. V lost 7 bases to trimming and J lost 6 bases, with 22 bases between them. Germline V CDR1 and CDR2: SGDLS, YYNGEE. Complete variable domain (other parts from reference TRBV9 and TRBJ1-2): DSGVTQTPKHLITATGQRVTLRCSPRSGDLSVYWYQQSLDQGLQFLIQYYNGEERAKGNILERFSAQQFPDLHSELNLSSLELGDSALYFCASGALEGSAHGYTFGSGTRLTVV.

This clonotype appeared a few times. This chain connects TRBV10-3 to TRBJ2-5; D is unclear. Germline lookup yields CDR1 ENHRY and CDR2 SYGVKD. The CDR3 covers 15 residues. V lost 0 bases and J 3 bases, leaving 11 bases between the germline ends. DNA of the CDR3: TGTGCCATCAGTGAGTCGGGTACAACTGAAGAGACCCAGTACTTC. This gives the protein CAISESGTTEETQYF.

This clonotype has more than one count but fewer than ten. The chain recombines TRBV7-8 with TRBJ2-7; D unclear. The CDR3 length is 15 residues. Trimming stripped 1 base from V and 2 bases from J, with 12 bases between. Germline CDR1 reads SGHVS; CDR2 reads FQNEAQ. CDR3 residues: CASSLGLTTTYEQYF. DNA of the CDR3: TGTGCCAGCAGCTTAGGGCTAACTACAACCTACGAGCAGTACTTC.

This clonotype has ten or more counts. CDR3 amino acids: CASSLIAAEETQYF. The CDR3 coding sequence is TGTGCCAGCAGTTTAATAGCGGCGGAAGAGACCCAGTACTTC. The chain is built from TRBV27 and TRBJ2-5; D perhaps matches TRBD2 (6 bases). With 2 bases removed from V and 3 bases from J, the gap between germline ends came to 10 bases. The CDR3 runs to 14 residues. Germline CDR1 and CDR2: MNHEY and SMNVEV (reference sequence).

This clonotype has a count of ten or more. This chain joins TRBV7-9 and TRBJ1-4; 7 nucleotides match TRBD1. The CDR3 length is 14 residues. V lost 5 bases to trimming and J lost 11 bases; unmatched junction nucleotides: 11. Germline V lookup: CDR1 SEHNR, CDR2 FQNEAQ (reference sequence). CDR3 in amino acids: CASSRTGAASKLFF. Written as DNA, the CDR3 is TGTGCCAGCAGCCGTACAGGGGCCGCGTCCAAACTGTTTTTT. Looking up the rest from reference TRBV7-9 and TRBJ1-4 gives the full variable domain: DTGVSQNPRHKITKRGQNVTFRCDPISEHNRLYWYRQTLGQGPEFLTYFQNEAQLEKSRLLSDRFSAERPKGSFSTLEIQRTEQGDSAMYLCASSRTGAASKLFFGSGTQLSVL.

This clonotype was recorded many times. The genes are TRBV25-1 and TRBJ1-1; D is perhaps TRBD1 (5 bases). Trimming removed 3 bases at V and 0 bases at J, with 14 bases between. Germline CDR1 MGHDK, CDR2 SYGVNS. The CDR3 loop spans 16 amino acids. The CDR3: CASSDWGGSMNTEAFF. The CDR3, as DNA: TGTGCCAGCAGTGACTGGGGCGGCAGCATGAACACTGAAGCTTTCTTT.

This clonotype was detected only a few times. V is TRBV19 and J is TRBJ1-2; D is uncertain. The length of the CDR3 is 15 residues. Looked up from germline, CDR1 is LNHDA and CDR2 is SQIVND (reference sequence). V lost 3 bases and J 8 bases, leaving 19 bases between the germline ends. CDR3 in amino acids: CASSMSVGNNGGYTF. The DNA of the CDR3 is TGTGCCAGTAGTATGAGTGTGGGGAACAACGGAGGCTACACCTTC. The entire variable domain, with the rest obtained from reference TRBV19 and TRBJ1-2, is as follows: DGGITQSPKYLFRKEGQNVTLSCEQNLNHDAMYWYRQDPGQGLRLIYYSQIVNDFQKGDIAEGYSVSREKKESFPLTVTSAQKNPTAFYLCASSMSVGNNGGYTFGSGTRLTVV.

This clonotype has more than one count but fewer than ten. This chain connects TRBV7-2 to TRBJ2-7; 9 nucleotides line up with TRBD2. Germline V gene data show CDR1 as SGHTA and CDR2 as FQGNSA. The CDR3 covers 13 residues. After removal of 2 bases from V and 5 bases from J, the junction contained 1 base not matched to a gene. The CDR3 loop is CASSLLAGNEQYF. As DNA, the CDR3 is TGTGCCAGCAGCTTACTAGCGGGGAACGAGCAGTACTTC. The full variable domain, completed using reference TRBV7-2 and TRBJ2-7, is GAGVSQSPSNKVTEKGKDVELRCDPISGHTALYWYRQSLGQGLEFLIYFQGNSAPDKSGLPSDRFSAERTGGSVSTLTIQRTQQEDSAVYLCASSLLAGNEQYFGPGTRLTVT.

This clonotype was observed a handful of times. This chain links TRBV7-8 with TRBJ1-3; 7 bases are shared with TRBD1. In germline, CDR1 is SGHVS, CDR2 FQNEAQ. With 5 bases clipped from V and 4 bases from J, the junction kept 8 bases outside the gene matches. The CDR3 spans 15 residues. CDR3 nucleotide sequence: TGTGCCAGCAGCCAGAGCCGGGACAGCGGAAACACCATATATTTT. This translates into CASSQSRDSGNTIYF.

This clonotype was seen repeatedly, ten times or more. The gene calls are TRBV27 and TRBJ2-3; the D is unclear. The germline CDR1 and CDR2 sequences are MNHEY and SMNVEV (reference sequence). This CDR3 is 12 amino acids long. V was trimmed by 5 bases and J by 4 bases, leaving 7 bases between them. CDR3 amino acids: CASSPGSDTQYF. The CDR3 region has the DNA TGTGCCAGCAGTCCCGGGTCAGATACGCAGTATTTT.

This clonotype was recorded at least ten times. Here the CDR3 reads CASSVTGAQETQYF. CDR3 sequence (DNA): TGTGCCAGCAGCGTGACGGGCGCACAAGAGACCCAGTACTTC. The chain combines TRBV9 with TRBJ2-5; unclear D gene. This CDR3 is built from 14 residues. The V and J ends lost 2 bases and 2 bases respectively, with 10 bases between them. CDR1 SGDLS and CDR2 YYNGEE come from the germline V gene.

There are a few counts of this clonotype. The CDR3 loop is CATSREGQTNEKLFF. CDR3 bases: TGTGCCACCAGCAGAGAGGGACAGACTAATGAAAAACTGTTTTTT. The J gene is TRBJ1-4, the V gene TRBV15, with 7 bases that match TRBD1. V lost 0 bases to trimming and J lost 2 bases; unmatched junction nucleotides: 0. The V gene's germline CDR1 is LNHNV and CDR2 YYDKDF (reference sequence). This CDR3 has 15 residues.